Presented here are 10 T cell receptor beta chains from one specimen sequenced in a study of PD-1 blockade in mismatch repair-deficient tumors. The table came from immunoSEQ multiplex PCR; TCRdb's copy has only in-frame clones and leaves some out. Among around 30,000 clones listed, 80% were seen once. The sequences come from PBMCs, collected less than 7 weeks after starting pembrolizumab. Source of these receptors: an adult with mismatch repair-deficient cancer.

This chain joins TRBV4-1 and TRBJ2-3; no firm D call. Germline loops: CDR1 MGHRA, CDR2 YSYEKL. There are 15 residues in the CDR3. Trimming took 1 base from V and 6 from J, leaving 14 bases between them. CDR3 nucleotide sequence: TGCGCCAGCAGCCAAGGGCTCGCCCTCAAGGATACGCAGTATTTT. Its translation is CASSQGLALKDTQYF.

This sequence joins TRBV11-1 and TRBJ2-5, with 7 bases matching TRBD1. The CDR3 is 15 amino acids. V lost 4 bases to trimming and J lost 1 base; unmatched junction nucleotides: 6. Germline loops: CDR1 SGHAT, CDR2 FQDESV (reference sequence). In DNA, the CDR3 is TGTGCCAGCAGCTCCAGGGACAGTGGCCAAGAGACCCAGTACTTC. Its translation: CASSSRDSGQETQYF.

This sequence joins TRBV19 and TRBJ1-5; 9 bases line up with TRBD1. CDR3 length: 15 amino acids. V lost 1 base, J lost 9 bases, and 7 bases stayed unmatched. The germline V gene encodes CDR1 LNHDA and CDR2 SQIVND (reference sequence). CDR3 loop: CASSIVYRGHGPQHF. As DNA, the CDR3 is TGTGCCAGTAGTATAGTTTACAGGGGGCATGGGCCCCAGCATTTT.

This chain links TRBV5-1 with TRBJ1-1; TRBD1 might be the D (6 bases). Between the trimmed V and J ends, which lost 2 bases and 7 bases, there was a span of 15 bases. The germline V gene encodes CDR1 SGHRS and CDR2 YFSETQ. This CDR3 comprises 14 residues. CDR3 in DNA: TGCGCCAGCAGCTTAGGGGGTGGGACGTTTGAAGCTTTCTTT. It translates to CASSLGGGTFEAFF.

This chain uses TRBV23-1 with TRBJ1-1, with a possible D match to TRBD1 (6 bases). TRBV23-1 is given ORF status, its function remaining uncertain. CDR3 length: 13 residues. V lost 6 bases and J lost 2, with 10 bases in between. The CDR3 DNA sequence: TGCGCCAGCAGCGGACAGACCAACACTGAAGCTTTCTTT. This encodes CASSGQTNTEAFF.

The chain employs TRBV7-9 and TRBJ2-5, with 9 positions matching TRBD1. The germline V gene has CDR1 SEHNR and CDR2 FQNEAQ (reference sequence). The V gene end was trimmed by 5 bases and the J gene end by 1 base; junction bases not matched to a gene: 17. The CDR3 sequence is 19 residues long. Here the CDR3 reads CASSTTRQGVSRFQETQYF. DNA for the CDR3: TGTGCCAGCAGCACAACCCGACAGGGGGTGTCCCGATTCCAAGAGACCCAGTACTTC.

This chain links TRBV5-4 with TRBJ2-2; 7 positions agree with TRBD2. The CDR3 has 16 amino acids. The V gene end was trimmed by 6 bases and the J gene end by 0 bases; junction bases not matched to a gene: 8. Germline lookup yields CDR1 SGHNT and CDR2 YYREEE (reference sequence). The CDR3 reads CASNTLAEPNTGELFF. The CDR3 DNA follows: TGTGCCAGCAACACTCTAGCGGAGCCGAACACCGGGGAGCTGTTTTTT.

V usage is TRBV5-5 and J usage is TRBJ1-5; D unclear. The CDR3 sequence is 13 residues long. V was shortened by 1 base and J by 7 bases, with 9 bases between the two germline ends. Germline V gene lookup returns CDR1 SGHKS and CDR2 YYEKEE (reference sequence). As DNA, the CDR3 is TGTGCCAGCAGCTTGACACCTTTCCAGCCCCAGCATTTT. Amino acid sequence: CASSLTPFQPQHF.

This chain links TRBV5-1 with TRBJ2-2; unclear D gene. This CDR3 has 14 residues. V lost 5 bases and J lost 6, with 14 bases in between. CDR1 is SGHRS, CDR2 YFSETQ, per germline. The CDR3 loop reads CASSLPKLAGELFF. The CDR3 nucleotides read TGCGCCAGCAGTCTCCCTAAGTTGGCCGGGGAGCTGTTTTTT.

The chain joins TRBV19 to TRBJ2-7, with 8 bases aligning to TRBD1. Losses at the gene ends were 7 bases for V and 2 bases for J; bases not matched to a gene: 10. Germline assignment: CDR1 LNHDA and CDR2 SQIVND (reference sequence). The CDR3 covers 15 residues. The CDR3 region has the DNA TGTGCCAGTACACCCGGACAGGGACCCACCTACGAGCAGTACTTC. The encoded protein is CASTPGQGPTYEQYF.